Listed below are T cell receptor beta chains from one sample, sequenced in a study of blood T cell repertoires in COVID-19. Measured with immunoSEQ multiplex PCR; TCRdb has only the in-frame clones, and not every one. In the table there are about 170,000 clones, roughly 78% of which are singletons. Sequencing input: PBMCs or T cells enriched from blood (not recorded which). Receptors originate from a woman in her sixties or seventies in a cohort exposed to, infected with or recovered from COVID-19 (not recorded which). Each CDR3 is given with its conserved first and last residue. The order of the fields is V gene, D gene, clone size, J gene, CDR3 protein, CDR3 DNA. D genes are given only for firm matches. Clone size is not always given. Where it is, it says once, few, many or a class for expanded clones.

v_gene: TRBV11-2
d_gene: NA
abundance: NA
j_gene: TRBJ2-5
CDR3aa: CASSPRGGRETQYF
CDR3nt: TGTGCCAGCAGCCCGAGGGGGGGCAGGGAGACCCAGTACTTC

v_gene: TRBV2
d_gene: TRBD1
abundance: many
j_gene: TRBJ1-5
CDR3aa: CASSEGGQNDQPQHF
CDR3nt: TGTGCCAGCAGTGAAGGGGGACAGAACGATCAGCCCCAGCATTTT

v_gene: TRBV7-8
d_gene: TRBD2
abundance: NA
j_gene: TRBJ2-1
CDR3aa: CASSLDLAGVQFF
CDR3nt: TGTGCCAGCAGCTTAGACTTAGCGGGAGTTCAGTTCTTC

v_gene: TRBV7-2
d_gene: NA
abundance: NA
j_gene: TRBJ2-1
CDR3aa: CASSLGGPYNEQFF
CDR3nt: TGTGCCAGCAGCTTAGGCGGCCCATACAATGAGCAGTTCTTC

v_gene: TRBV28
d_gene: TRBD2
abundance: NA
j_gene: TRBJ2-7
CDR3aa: CASSQPGLAVYEQYF
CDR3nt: TGTGCCAGCAGCCAACCGGGACTAGCGGTGTACGAGCAGTACTTC

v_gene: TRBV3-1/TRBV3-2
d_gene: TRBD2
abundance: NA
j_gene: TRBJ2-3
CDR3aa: CASSPRTSGDTQYF
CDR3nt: TGTGCCAGCAGCCCTCGGACTAGCGGAGATACGCAGTATTTT

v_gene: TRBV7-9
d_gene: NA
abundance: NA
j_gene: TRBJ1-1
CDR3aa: CASSSGGLGRRGVKTEAFF
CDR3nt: TGTGCCAGCAGCTCCGGGGGACTGGGGAGGCGTGGAGTAAAGACTGAAGCTTTCTTT

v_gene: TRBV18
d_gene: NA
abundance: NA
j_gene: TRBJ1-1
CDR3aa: CASSPPTAGMNTEAFF
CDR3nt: TGTGCCAGCTCACCACCGACAGCTGGGATGAACACTGAAGCTTTCTTT

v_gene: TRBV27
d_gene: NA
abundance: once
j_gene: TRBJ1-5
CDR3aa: CASRQGVSVYSNQPQHF
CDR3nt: TGTGCCAGCAGACAAGGAGTGTCAGTGTATAGCAATCAGCCCCAGCATTTT

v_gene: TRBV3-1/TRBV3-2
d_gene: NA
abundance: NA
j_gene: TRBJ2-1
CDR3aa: CASSQGVGGGGEQFF
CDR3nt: TGTGCCAGCAGCCAAGGGGTGGGAGGGGGAGGTGAGCAGTTCTTC

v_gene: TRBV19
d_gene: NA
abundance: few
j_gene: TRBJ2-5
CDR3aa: CASSIGTTGQETQYF
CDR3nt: TGTGCCAGTAGTATTGGTACCACAGGGCAAGAGACCCAGTACTTC

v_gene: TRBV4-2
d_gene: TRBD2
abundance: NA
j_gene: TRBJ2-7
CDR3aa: CASSQALGTSLDEQYF
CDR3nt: TGTGCCAGCAGCCAAGCCCTGGGGACTAGCCTCGACGAGCAGTACTTC

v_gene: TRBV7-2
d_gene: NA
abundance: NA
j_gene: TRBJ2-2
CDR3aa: CASSAYAGNTGELFF
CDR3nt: TGTGCCAGCAGCGCATATGCGGGGAACACCGGGGAGCTGTTTTTT

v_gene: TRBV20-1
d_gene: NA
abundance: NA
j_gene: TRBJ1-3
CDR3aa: CSASLESPGGPGGTIYF
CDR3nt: TGCAGTGCTAGTTTAGAATCTCCTGGGGGCCCTGGGGGCACCATATATTTT

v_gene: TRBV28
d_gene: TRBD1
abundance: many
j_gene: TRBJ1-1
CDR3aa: CASSQGDRVYTEAFF
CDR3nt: TGTGCCAGCAGCCAGGGGGACAGGGTTTACACTGAAGCTTTCTTT

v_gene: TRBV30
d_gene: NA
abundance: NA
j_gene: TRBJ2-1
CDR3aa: CAFSERVYKGEQFF
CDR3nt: TGTGCCTTCAGTGAGCGGGTATACAAGGGTGAGCAGTTCTTC

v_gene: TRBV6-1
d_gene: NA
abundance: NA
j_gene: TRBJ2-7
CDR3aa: CASSESRGTLLSEQYF
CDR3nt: TGTGCCAGCAGTGAAAGTAGAGGGACACTCCTATCGGAGCAGTACTTC

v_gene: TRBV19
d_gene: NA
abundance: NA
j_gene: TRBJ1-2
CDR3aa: CASSPRAGIYGYTF
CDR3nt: TGTGCCAGTAGTCCTCGGGCAGGGATCTATGGCTACACCTTC

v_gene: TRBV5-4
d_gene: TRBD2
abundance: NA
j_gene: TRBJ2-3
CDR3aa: CASGRGGLVDTQYF
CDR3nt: TGTGCCAGCGGACGGGGGGGGCTAGTAGATACGCAGTATTTT

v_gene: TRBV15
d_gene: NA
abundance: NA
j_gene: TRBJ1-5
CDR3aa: CATSRDWGEPQHF
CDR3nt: TGTGCCACCAGCAGAGATTGGGGCGAGCCCCAGCATTTT

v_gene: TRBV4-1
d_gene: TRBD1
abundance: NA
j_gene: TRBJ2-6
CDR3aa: CASRQKWTGSGANVLTF
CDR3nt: TGCGCCAGCAGACAAAAGTGGACAGGGTCTGGGGCCAACGTCCTGACTTTC